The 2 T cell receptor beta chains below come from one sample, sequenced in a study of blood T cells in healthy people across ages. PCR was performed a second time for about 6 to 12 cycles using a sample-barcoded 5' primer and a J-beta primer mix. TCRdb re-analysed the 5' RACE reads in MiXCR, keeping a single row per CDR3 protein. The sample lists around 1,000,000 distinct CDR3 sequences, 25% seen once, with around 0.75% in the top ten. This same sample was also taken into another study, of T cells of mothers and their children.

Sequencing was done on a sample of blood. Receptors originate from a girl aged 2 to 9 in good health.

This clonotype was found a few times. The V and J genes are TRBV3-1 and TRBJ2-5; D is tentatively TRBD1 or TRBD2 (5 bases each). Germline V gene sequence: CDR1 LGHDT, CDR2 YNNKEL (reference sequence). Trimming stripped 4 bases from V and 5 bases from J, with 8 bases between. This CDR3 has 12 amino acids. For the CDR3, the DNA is TGTGCCAGCAGCCGGTGGGGGGAGACCCAGTACTTC. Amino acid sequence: CASSRWGETQYF.

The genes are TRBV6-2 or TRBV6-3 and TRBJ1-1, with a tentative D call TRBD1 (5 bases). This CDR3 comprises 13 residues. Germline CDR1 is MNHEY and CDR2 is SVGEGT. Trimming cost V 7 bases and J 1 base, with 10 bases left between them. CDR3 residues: CASTARENTEAFF. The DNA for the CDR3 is TGTGCCAGCACTGCCAGGGAGAACACTGAAGCTTTCTTT.